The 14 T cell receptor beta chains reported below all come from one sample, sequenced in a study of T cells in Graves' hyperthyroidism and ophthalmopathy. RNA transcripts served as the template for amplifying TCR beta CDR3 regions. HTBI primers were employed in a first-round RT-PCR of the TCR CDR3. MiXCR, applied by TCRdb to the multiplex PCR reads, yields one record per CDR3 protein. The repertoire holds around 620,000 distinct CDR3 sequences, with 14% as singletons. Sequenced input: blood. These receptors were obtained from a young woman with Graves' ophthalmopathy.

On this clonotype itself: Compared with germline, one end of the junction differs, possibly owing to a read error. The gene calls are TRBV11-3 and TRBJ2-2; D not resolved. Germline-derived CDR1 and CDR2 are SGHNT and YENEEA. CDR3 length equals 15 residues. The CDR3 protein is CASSLRVVNSGELFF. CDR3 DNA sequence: TGTGCCAGCAGTTTAAGGGTCGTGAACTCCGGGGAGCTGTTTTTT.

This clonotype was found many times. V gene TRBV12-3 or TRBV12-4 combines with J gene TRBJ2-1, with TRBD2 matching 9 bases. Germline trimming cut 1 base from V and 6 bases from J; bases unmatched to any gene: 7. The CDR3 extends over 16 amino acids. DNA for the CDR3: TGTGCCAGCAGTTTAGTGCGGACTAGCGCAGGCAATGAGCAGTTCTTC. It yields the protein CASSLVRTSAGNEQFF.

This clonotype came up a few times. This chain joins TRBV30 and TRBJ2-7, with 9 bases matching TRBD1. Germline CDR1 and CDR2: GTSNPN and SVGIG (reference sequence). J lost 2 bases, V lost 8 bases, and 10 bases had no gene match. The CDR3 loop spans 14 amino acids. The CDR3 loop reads CAHSGTGMTYEQYF. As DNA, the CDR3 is TGTGCCCACTCCGGGACAGGGATGACCTACGAGCAGTACTTC.

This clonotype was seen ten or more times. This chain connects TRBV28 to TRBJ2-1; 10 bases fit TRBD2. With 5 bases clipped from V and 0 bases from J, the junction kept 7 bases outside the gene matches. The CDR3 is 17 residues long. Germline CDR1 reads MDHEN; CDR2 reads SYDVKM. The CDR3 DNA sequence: TGTGCCAGCAGTACCATAGCGGGAGGTAGCTCCTACAATGAGCAGTTCTTC. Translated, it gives CASSTIAGGSSYNEQFF.

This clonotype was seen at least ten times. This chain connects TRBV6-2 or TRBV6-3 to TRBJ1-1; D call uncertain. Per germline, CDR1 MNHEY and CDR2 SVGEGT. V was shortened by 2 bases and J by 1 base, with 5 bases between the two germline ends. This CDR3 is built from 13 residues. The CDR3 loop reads CASSYTSNTEAFF. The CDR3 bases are TGTGCCAGCAGTTACACCTCGAACACTGAAGCTTTCTTT.

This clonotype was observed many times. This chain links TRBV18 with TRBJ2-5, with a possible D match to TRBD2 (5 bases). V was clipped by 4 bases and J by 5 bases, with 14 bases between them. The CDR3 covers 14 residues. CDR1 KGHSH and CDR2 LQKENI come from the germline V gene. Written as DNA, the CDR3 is TGTGCCAGCTCACTAGGGTCCGGGGAGGAGACCCAGTACTTC. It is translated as CASSLGSGEETQYF.

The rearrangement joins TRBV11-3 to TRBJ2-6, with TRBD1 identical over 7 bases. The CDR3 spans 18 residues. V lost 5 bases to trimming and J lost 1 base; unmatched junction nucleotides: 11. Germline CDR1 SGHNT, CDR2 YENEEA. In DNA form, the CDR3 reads TGTGCCAGCAGCCGCCCCCCATCCAGGGGGTCTGGGGCCAACGTCCTGACTTTC. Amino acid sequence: CASSRPPSRGSGANVLTF.

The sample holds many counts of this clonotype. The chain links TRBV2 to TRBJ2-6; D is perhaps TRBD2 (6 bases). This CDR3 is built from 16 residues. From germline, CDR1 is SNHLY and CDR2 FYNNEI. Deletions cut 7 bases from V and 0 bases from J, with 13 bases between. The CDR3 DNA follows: TGTGCCAGCACCGCTGCGGGGTACTCTGGGGCCAACGTCCTGACTTTC. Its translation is CASTAAGYSGANVLTF.

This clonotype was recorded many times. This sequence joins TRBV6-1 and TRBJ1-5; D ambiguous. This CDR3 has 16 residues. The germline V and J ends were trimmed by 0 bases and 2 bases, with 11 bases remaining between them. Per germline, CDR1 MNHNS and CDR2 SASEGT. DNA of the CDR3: TGTGCCAGCAGTGAAGCCGGACCGCCGGGCAATCAGCCCCAGCATTTT. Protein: CASSEAGPPGNQPQHF.

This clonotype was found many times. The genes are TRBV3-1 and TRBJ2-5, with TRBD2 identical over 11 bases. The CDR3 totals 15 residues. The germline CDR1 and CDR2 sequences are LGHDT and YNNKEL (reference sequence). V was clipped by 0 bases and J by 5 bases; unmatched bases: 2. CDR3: CASSQDTSGSETQYF. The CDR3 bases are TGTGCCAGCAGCCAAGATACTAGCGGGAGTGAGACCCAGTACTTC.

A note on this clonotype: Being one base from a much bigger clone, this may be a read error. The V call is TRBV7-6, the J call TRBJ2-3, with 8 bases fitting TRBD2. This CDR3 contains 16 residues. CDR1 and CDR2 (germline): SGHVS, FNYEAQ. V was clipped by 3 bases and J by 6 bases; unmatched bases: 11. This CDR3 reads CASSFLPGRAGDTQYF. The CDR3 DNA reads TGTGCCAGCAGCTTCCTCCCCGGGAGGGCCGGGGATACGCAGTATTTT. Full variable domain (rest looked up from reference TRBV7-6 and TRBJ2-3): GAGVSQSPRYKVTKRGQDVALRCDPISGHVSLYWYRQALGQGPEFLTYFNYEAQQDKSGLPNDRFSAERPEGSISTLTIQRTEQRDSAMYRCASSFLPGRAGDTQYFGPGTRLTVL.

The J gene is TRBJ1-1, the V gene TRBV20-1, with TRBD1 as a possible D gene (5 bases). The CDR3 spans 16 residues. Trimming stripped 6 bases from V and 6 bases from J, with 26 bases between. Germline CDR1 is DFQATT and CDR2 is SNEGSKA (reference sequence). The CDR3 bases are TGCAGTGCCACGGGCGGGGGACGGGTTAGCCCTTCTGAAGCTTTCTTT. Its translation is CSATGGGRVSPSEAFF.

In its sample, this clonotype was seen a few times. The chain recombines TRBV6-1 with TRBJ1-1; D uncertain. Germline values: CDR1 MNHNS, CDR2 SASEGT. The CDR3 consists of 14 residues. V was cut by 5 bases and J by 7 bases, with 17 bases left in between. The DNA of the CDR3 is TGTGCCAGCAGTTATTCCGGGTACCTCGGTGAAGCTTTCTTT. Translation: CASSYSGYLGEAFF.

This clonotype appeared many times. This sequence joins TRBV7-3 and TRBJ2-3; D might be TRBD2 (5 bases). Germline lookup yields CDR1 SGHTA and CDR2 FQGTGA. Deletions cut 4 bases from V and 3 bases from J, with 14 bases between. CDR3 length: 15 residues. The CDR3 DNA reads TGTGCCAGCAGCTGGGGAGTAGCGAAAACAGATACGCAGTATTTT. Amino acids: CASSWGVAKTDTQYF.